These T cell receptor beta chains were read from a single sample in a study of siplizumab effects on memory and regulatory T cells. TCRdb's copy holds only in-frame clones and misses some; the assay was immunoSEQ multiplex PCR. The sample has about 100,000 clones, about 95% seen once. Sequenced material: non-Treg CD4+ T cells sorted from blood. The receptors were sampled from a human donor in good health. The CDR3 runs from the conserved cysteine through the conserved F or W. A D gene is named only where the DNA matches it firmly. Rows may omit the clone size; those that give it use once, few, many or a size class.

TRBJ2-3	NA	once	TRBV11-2	TGTGCCAGCAGCTTAGTAGTCGGGCTAGCCACAGATACGCAGTATTTT	CASSLVVGLATDTQYF
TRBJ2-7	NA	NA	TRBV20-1	TGCAGTGCTAGAGTAGTCTACGAGCAGTACTTC	CSARVVYEQYF
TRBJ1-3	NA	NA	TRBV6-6	TGTGCCACCATTTACAGGGACGGAAACACCATATATTTT	CATIYRDGNTIYF
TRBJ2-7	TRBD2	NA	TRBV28	TGTGCCAGCAGTTTCTCGCGGGAGGCCGGTTCCGAGCAGTACTTC	CASSFSREAGSEQYF
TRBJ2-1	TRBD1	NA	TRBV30	TGTGCCTGGATGTGGGCCCAGCTCACCGGGACAGGGGGTGGTGAGCAGTTCTTC	CAWMWAQLTGTGGGEQFF
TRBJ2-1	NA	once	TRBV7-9	TGTGCCAGCAGCTTACTTAGCTCCTACAATGAGCAGTTCTTC	CASSLLSSYNEQFF
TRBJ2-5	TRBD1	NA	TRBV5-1	TGCGCCAGCAGCTTCTCGACAGGGAAGGGCTTCCAAGAGACCCAGTACTTC	CASSFSTGKGFQETQYF
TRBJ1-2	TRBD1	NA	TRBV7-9	TGTGCCAGCAGCTTAGCAGGGGGCACTGGCTACACCTTC	CASSLAGGTGYTF
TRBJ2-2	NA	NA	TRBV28	TGTGCCAGCAACCCCGGGACTCCGAACACCGGGGAGCTGTTTTTT	CASNPGTPNTGELFF
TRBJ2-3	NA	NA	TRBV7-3	TGTGCCAGCAGCTTAAAAGGGGGCACAGATACGCAGTATTTT	CASSLKGGTDTQYF
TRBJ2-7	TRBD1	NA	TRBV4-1	TGCGCCAGCAGCCAAGATCCCGGGACAGGGGTCTACGAGCAGTACTTC	CASSQDPGTGVYEQYF
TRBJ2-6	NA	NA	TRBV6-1	TGTGCCAGCAGTGTAGGGACGTTCAGCTCTGGGGCCAACGTCCTGACTTTC	CASSVGTFSSGANVLTF
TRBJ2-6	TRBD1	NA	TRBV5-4	TGTGCCAGCAGCTTGTTCCGACAGGGAGACTACTCTGGGGCCAACGTCCTGACTTTC	CASSLFRQGDYSGANVLTF
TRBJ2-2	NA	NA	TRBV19	TGTGCCAGTCGCTTCACAGGGTACACCGGGGAGCTGTTTTTT	CASRFTGYTGELFF
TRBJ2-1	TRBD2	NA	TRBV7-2	TGTGCCAGCAGCTTAGGGGCGGCTAGCGGGCAGCAGTTCTTC	CASSLGAASGQQFF
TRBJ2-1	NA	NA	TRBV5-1	TGCGCCAGCAGATTCGACGATGAGCAGTTCTTC	CASRFDDEQFF
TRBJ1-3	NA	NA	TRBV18	TGTGCCAGCTCCCCACAGGGCTCTGGAAACACCATATATTTT	CASSPQGSGNTIYF
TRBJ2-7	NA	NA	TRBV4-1	TGCGCCAGCAGCCCCACAGGGAGGCCAGGGGATTACAACGAGCAGTACTTC	CASSPTGRPGDYNEQYF
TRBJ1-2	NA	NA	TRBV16	TGTGCCAGCAGCCAGTTACAGGGATCTGGCTACACCTTC	CASSQLQGSGYTF
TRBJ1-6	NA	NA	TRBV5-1	TGCGCCAGCAGCTTGCGGACAGAGCCTTGGTCCTATAATTCACCCCTCCACTTT	CASSLRTEPWSYNSPLHF
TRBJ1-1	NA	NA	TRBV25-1	TGTGCCAGCAGTGAAGAAGGAAGGCTGAACACTGAAGCTTTCTTT	CASSEEGRLNTEAFF
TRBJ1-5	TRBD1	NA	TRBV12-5	TGTGCTAGTGGTTTGGAAAAGGCCAAACAATCGGGACAGGGGGAACGTCAGCCCCAGCATTTT	CASGLEKAKQSGQGERQPQHF
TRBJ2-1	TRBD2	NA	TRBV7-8	TGTGCCAGCAGCTTAGGGAGACTAGCCAGATCTTCCTACAATGAGCAGTTCTTC	CASSLGRLARSSYNEQFF
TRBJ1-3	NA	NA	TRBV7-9	TGTGCCAGCAGCTTCACTTTGTCTGAGGGACACGCTGGAAACACCATATATTTT	CASSFTLSEGHAGNTIYF
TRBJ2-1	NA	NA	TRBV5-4	TGTGCCAGCAGCAGGACGCCGACCTCCTACAATGAGCAGTTCTTC	CASSRTPTSYNEQFF
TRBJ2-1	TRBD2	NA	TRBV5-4	TGTGCCAGCACACGGACTAGCGGGAAAATTTACAATGAGCAGTTCTTC	CASTRTSGKIYNEQFF
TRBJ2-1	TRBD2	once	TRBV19	TGTGCCAGTAGTAAGGGAGCGTCAAAGCGGGAGAGGAATGAGCAGTTCTTC	CASSKGASKRERNEQFF
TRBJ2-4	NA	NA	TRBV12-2	TGTGCAAGTCGCCCCCGGCGGGCCGTAGCCAAAAACATTCAGTACTTC	CASRPRRAVAKNIQYF
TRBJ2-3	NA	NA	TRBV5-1	TGCGCCAGCAGCTTGGATCCCCGGACCACAGATACGCAGTATTTT	CASSLDPRTTDTQYF
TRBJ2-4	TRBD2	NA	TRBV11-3	TGTGCCAGCAGTTTTACCGGGACTAGCGGCTCTTGGGGGGCCAAAAACATTCAGTACTTC	CASSFTGTSGSWGAKNIQYF
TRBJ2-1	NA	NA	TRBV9	TGTGCCAGCAGCGTAAGAATGGGACTGAAGTACAATGAGCAGTTCTTC	CASSVRMGLKYNEQFF
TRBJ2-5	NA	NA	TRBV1	TGCACCAGCAGCCAACCCTCCCCTGGGGGCGGGAGTTGCAAAGAGACCCAGTACTTC	CTSSQPSPGGGSCKETQYF
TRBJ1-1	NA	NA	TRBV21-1	TGTGCCAGCAGCCGACAGGGGAACACTGAAGCTTTCTTT	CASSRQGNTEAFF
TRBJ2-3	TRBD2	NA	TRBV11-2	TGTGCCAGCAGACTTAGTGGGGGGACTAGCGCAGATACGCAGTATTTT	CASRLSGGTSADTQYF
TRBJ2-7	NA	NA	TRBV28	TGTGCCAGCAGTCCCCCGGGCCGCCAGCAGTACTTC	CASSPPGRQQYF
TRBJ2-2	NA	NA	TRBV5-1	TGCGCCAGCAGCTTTTTGGCAGGGGAGACCGGGGAGCTGTTTTTT	CASSFLAGETGELFF
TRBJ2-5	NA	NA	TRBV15	TGTGCCACCAGCAGAGCGACTCTCCAAGAGACCCAGTACTTC	CATSRATLQETQYF
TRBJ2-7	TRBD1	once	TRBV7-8	TGTGCCAGCAGTACTCGGACAGGGCTCTACGAGCAGTACTTC	CASSTRTGLYEQYF
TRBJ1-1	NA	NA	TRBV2	TGTGCCAGCAGTGAAGCTGGGGCGGAAGCTTTCTTT	CASSEAGAEAFF
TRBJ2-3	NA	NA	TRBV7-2	TGTGCCAGCAGCTGGAACAGCCTCACAGATACGCAGTATTTT	CASSWNSLTDTQYF
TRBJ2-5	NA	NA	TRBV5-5	TGTGCCAGCAGCTCAAATAGCGGCCAAGAGACCCAGTACTTC	CASSSNSGQETQYF
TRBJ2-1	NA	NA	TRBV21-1	TGTGCCAGCAGCAAAGGCCCTCCGGGAACGGGAAATGAGCAGTTCTTC	CASSKGPPGTGNEQFF
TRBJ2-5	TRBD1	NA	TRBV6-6	TGTGCCAGCAGGCGTACAGGGGGGTCGGAGACCCAGTACTTC	CASRRTGGSETQYF
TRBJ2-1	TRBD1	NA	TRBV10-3	TGTGCCATCAGTAAGGACAGGGAGAGCTACAATGAGCAGTTCTTC	CAISKDRESYNEQFF
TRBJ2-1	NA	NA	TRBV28	TGTGCCAGCAGTACGCAAGATGTTACCTACAATGAGCAGTTCTTC	CASSTQDVTYNEQFF
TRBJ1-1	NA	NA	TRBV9	TGTGCCAGCAGCGCGTCCTACACTGAAGCTTTCTTT	CASSASYTEAFF
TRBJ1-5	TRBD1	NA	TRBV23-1	TGCGCCAGCAGTACCGGACAGGGGGCCTATCAGCCCCAGCATTTT	CASSTGQGAYQPQHF